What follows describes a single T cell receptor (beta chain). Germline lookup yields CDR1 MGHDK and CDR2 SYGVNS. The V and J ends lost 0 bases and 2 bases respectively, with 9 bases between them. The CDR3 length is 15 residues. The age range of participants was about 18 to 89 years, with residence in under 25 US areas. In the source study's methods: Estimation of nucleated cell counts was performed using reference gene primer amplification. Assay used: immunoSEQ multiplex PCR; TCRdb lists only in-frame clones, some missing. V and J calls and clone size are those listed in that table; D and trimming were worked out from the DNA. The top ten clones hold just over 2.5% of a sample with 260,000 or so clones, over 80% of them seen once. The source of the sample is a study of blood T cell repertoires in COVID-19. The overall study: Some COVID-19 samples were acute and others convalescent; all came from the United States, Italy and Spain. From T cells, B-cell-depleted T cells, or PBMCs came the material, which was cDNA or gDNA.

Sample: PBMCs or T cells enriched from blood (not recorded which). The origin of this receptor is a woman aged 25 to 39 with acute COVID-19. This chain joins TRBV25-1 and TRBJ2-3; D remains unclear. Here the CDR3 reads CASSEYFLATDTQYF. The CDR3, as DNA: TGTGCCAGCAGTGAATATTTTTTAGCCACAGATACGCAGTATTTT.